The clone carrying this TCR beta chain was seen at least ten times. This sample was included in a study of early T cells in non-severe SARS-CoV-2 infection. V lost 2 bases, J lost 5 bases, and 14 bases lay in between. The CDR3 covers 14 residues. CDR1 SGHNT and CDR2 YYREEE come from the germline V gene (reference sequence). Unique molecular identifiers tagged individual cDNA molecules. MiXCR, run by TCRdb on the 5' RACE reads, gives a single entry per CDR3 protein. The table has 20,000 to 25,000 distinct CDR3 sequences, over 4% seen once. The origin of this receptor is an adult who was a healthcare worker with PCR-confirmed SARS-CoV-2 infection or an uninfected control (not recorded which). Material: whole blood. The chain carries TRBV5-4 and TRBJ2-7, with D possibly matching TRBD1 (6 bases). The CDR3 is CASSFSDRINEQYF. The CDR3 DNA follows: TGTGCCAGCAGCTTCTCAGACAGGATTAACGAGCAGTACTTC.